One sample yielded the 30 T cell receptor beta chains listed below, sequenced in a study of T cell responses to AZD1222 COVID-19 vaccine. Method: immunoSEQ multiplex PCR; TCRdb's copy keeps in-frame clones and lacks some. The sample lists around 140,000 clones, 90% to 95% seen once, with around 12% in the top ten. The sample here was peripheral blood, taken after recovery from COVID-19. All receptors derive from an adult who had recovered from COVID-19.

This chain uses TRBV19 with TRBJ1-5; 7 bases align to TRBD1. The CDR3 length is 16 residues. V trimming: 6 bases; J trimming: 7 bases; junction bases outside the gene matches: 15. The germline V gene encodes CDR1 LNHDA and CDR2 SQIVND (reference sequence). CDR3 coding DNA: TGTGCCAGTAGCATTATTGGGACAGTATCTGGGCAGCCCCAGCATTTT. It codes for CASSIIGTVSGQPQHF.

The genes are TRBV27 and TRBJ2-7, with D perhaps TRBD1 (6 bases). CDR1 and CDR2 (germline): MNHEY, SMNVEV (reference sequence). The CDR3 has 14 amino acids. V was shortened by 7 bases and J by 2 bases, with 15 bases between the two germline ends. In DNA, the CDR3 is TGTGCCAGCATCCTAAAACAGGGTCCCTACGAGCAGTACTTC. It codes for CASILKQGPYEQYF.

CDR3 residues: CASSLSSYSYNEQFF. The CDR3 DNA follows: TGTGCCAGCAGTTTATCCAGCTACTCCTACAATGAGCAGTTCTTC. The genes are TRBV27 and TRBJ2-1; D gene unclear. CDR1 and CDR2 (germline): MNHEY, SMNVEV (reference sequence). CDR3 length: 15 amino acids. Trimming removed 0 bases from V and 0 bases from J, with 6 bases in between.

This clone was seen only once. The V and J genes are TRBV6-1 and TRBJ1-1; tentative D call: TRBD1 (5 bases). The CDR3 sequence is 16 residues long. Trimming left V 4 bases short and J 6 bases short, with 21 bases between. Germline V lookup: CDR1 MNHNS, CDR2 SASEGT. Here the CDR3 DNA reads TGTGCCAGCAGTGCGCCGGGACCTTGGGCGGTGGCTGAAGCTTTCTTT. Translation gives CASSAPGPWAVAEAFF.

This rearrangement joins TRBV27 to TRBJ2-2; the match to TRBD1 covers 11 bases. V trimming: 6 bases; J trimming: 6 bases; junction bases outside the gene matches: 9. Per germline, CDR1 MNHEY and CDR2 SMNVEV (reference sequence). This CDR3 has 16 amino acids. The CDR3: CASSTVGQGGAGELFF. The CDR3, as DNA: TGTGCCAGCAGCACGGTGGGACAGGGGGGAGCCGGGGAGCTGTTTTTT.

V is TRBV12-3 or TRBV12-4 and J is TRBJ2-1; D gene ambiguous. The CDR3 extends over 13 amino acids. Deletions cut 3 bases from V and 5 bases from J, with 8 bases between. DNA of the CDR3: TGTGCCAGCAGTTTGGTCGAGAACAATGAGCAGTTCTTC. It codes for CASSLVENNEQFF.

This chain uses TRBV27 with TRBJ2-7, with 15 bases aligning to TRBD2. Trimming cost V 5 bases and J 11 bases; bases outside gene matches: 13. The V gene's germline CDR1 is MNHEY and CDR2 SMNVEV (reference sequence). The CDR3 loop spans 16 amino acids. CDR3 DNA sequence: TGTGCCAGCAGTCTGGGACTAGCGGGAGGCCGACGAAGAGAGTACTTC. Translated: CASSLGLAGGRRREYF.

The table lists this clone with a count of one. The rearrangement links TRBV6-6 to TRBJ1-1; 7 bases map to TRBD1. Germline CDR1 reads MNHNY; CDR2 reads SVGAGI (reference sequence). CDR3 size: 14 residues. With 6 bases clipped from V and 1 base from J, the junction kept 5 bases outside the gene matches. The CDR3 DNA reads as TGTGCCAGCAGATTACGACAGGGGAACACTGAAGCTTTCTTT. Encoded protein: CASRLRQGNTEAFF.

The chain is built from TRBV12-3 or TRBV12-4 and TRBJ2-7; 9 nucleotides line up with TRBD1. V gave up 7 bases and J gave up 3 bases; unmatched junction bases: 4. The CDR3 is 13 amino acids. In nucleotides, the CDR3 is TGTGCCAGCACCATGACAGGGGGCTACGAGCAGTACTTC. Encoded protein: CASTMTGGYEQYF.

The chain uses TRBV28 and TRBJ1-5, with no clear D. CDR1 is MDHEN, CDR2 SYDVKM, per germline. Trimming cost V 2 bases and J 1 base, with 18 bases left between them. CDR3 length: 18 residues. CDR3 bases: TGTGCCAGCAGTTTAAGGCGGGCGGCCCATGGGAGCAATCAGCCCCAGCATTTT. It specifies CASSLRRAAHGSNQPQHF. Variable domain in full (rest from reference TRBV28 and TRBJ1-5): DVKVTQSSRYLVKRTGEKVFLECVQDMDHENMFWYRQDPGLGLRLIYFSYDVKMKEKGDIPEGYSVSREKKERFSLILESASTNQTSMYLCASSLRRAAHGSNQPQHFGDGTRLSIL.

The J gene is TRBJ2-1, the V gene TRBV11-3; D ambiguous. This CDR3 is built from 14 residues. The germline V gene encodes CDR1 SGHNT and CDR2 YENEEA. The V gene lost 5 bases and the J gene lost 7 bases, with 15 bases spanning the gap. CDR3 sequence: CASSQASGPNEQFF. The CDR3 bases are TGTGCCAGCAGCCAGGCTTCTGGCCCTAATGAGCAGTTCTTC.

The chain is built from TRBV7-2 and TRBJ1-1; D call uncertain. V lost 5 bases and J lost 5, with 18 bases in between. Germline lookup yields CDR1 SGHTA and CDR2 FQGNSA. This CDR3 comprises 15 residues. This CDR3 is CASSHRAGVGTEAFF. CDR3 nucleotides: TGTGCCAGCAGCCACCGGGCTGGGGTGGGAACTGAAGCTTTCTTT.

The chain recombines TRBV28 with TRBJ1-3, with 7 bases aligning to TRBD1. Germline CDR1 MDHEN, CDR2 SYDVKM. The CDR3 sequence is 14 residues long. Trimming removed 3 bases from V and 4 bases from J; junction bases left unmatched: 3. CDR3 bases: TGTGCCAGCAGTTTTAGGGGGCCCGGAAACACCATATATTTT. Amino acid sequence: CASSFRGPGNTIYF.

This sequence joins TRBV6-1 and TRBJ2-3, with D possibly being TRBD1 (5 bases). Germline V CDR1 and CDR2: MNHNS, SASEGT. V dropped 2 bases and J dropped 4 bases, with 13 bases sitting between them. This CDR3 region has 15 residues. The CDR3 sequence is CASSEIGQGSDTQYF. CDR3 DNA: TGTGCCAGCAGTGAAATCGGGCAGGGATCAGATACGCAGTATTTT.

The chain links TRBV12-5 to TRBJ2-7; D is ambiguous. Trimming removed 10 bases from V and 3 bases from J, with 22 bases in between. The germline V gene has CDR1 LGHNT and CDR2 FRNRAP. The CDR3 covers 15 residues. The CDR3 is CAIDFTVLLSYEQYF. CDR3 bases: TGTGCTATAGACTTTACGGTCTTGTTGAGCTACGAGCAGTACTTC.

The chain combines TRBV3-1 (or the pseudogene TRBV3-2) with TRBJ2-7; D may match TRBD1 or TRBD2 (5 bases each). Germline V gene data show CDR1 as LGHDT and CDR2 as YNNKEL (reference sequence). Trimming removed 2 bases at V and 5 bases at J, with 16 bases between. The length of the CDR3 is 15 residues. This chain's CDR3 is CASSQLALGTDEQYF. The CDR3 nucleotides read TGTGCCAGCAGCCAACTAGCATTGGGGACGGACGAGCAGTACTTC.

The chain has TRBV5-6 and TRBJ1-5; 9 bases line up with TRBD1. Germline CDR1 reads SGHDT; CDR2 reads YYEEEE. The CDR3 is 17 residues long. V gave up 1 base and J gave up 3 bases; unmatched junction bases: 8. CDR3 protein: CASSLTWGDRDNQPQHF. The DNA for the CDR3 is TGTGCCAGCAGCTTGACTTGGGGGGACAGGGACAATCAGCCCCAGCATTTT.

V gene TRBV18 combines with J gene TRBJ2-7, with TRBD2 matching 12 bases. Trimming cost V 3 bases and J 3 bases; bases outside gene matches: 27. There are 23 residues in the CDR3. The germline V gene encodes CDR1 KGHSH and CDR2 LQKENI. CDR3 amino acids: CASSPSLVTSGSRATIIFYEQYF. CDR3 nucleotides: TGTGCCAGCTCACCTTCGTTGGTGACTAGCGGGAGTCGCGCCACCATTATATTCTACGAGCAGTACTTC.

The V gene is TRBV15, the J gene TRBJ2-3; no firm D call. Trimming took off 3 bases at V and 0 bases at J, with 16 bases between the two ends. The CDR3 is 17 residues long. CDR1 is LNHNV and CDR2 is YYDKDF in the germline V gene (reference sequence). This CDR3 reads CATSSELPIGSTDTQYF. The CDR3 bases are TGTGCCACCAGCAGCGAACTCCCGATAGGAAGCACAGATACGCAGTATTTT.

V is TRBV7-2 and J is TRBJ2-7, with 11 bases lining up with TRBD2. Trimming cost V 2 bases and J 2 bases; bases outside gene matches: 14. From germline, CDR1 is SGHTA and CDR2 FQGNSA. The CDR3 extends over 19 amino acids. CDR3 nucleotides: TGTGCCAGCAGCTTAAGGGGGGGGGCTACTAGCGGGAGAACCTACGAGCAGTACTTC. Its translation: CASSLRGGATSGRTYEQYF.

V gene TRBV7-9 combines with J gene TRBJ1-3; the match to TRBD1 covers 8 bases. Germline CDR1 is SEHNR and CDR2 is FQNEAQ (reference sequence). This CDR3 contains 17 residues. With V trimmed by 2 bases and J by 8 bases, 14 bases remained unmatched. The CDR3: CASSLPSRGRIDDTIYF. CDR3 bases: TGTGCCAGCAGCTTACCCAGCAGGGGGCGGATAGATGACACCATATATTTT.

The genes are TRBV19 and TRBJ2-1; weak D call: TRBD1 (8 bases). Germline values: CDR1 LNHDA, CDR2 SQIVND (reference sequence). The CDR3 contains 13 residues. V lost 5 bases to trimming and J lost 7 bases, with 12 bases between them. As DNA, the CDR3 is TGTGCCAGTAGTGGACAGGGAGGGAATGAGCAGTTCTTC. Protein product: CASSGQGGNEQFF.

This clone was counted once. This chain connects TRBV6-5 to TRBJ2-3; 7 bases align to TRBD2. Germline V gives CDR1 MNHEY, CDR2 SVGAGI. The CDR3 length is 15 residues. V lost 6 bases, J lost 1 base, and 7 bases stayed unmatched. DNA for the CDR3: TGTGCCAGCAGGGGGTGGGGGGGAGGCACAGATACGCAGTATTTT. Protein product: CASRGWGGGTDTQYF.

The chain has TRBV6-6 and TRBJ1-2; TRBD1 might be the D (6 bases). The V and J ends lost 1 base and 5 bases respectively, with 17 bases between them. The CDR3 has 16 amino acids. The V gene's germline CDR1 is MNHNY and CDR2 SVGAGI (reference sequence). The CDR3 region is CASSYLLGTDSYGYTF. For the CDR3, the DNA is TGTGCCAGCAGTTACTTGTTGGGGACGGACAGTTATGGCTACACCTTC.

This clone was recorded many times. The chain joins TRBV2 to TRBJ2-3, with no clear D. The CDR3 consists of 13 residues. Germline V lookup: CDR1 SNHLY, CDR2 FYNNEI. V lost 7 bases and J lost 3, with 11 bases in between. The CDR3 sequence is CASTEPGTDTQYF. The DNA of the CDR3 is TGTGCCAGCACCGAACCTGGAACAGATACGCAGTATTTT.

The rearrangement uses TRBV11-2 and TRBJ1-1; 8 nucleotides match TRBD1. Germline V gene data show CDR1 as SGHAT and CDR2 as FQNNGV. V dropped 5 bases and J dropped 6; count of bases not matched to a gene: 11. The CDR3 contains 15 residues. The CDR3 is CASSPLDREGPEAFF. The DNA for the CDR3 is TGTGCCAGCAGCCCATTGGACAGGGAAGGTCCTGAAGCTTTCTTT.

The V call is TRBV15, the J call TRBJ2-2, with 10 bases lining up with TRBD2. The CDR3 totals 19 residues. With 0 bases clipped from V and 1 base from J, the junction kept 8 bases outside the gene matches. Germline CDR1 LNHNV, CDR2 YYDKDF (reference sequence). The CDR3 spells CATSRDSLAGVGNTGELFF. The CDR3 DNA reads TGTGCCACCAGCAGAGATAGCCTAGCGGGAGTGGGGAACACCGGGGAGCTGTTTTTT.

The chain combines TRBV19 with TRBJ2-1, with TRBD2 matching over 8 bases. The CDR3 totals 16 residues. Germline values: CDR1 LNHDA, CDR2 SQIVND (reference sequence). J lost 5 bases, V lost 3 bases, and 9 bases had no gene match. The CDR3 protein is CASSIPGGQGNNEQFF. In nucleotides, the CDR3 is TGTGCCAGTAGTATCCCGGGGGGGCAGGGCAACAATGAGCAGTTCTTC.

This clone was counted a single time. The DNA for the CDR3 is TGTGCCAGCGGACCCCGGGACCCCTTAAGGGGCTACACCTTC. It translates to CASGPRDPLRGYTF. The rearrangement uses TRBV6-5 and TRBJ1-2, with TRBD1 as a possible D gene (5 bases). V lost 8 bases, J lost 8 bases, and 21 bases lay in between. The CDR3 covers 14 residues. The germline gives CDR1 MNHEY, CDR2 SVGAGI.

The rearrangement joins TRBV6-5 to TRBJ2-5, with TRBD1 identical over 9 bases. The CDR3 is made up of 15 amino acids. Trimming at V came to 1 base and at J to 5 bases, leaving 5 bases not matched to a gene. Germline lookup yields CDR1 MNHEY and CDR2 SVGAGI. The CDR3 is CASSYWTGAHETQYF. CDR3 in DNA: TGTGCCAGCAGTTACTGGACAGGGGCTCACGAGACCCAGTACTTC.